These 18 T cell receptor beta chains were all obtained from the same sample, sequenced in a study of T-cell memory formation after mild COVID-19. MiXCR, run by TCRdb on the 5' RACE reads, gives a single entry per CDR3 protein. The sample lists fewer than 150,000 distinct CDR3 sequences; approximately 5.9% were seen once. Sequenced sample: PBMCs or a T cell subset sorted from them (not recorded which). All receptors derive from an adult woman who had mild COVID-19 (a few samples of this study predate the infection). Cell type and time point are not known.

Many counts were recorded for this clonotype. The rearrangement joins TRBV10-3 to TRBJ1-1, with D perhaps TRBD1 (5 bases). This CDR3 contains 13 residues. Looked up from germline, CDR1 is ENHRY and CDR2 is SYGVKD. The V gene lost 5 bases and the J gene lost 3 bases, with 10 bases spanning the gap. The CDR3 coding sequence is TGTGCCATCAGTAAAGTAGGGGACACTGAAGCTTTCTTT. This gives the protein CAISKVGDTEAFF.

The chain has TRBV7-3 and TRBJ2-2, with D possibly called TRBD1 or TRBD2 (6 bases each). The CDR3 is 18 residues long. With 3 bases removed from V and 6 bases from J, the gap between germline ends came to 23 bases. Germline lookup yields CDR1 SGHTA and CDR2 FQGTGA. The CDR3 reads CASSFALGGGPAPGELFF. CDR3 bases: TGTGCCAGCAGCTTCGCTTTGGGGGGCGGCCCAGCACCCGGGGAGCTGTTTTTT.

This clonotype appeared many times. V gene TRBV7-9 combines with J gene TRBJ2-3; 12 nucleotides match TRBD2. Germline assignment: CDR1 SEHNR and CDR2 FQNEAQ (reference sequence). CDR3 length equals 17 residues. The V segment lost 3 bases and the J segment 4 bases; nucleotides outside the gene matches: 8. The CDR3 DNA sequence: TGTGCCAGCAGCTTTCTAGCGGGAGGGCCTCTCGCAGATACGCAGTATTTT. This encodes CASSFLAGGPLADTQYF.

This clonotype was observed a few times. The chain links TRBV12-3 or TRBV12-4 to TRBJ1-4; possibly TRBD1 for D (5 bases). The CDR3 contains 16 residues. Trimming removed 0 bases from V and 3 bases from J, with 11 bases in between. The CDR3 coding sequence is TGTGCCAGCAGTTTAGCAGGGGCGCCGGCTAATGAAAAACTGTTTTTT. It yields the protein CASSLAGAPANEKLFF.

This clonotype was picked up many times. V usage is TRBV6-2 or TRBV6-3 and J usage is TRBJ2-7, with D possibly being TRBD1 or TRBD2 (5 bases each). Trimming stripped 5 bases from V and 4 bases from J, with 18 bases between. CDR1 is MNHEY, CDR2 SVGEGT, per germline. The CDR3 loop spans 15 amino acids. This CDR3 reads CASSLVGARRYEQYF. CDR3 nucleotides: TGTGCCAGCAGTCTTGTCGGGGCCAGGAGATACGAGCAGTACTTC.

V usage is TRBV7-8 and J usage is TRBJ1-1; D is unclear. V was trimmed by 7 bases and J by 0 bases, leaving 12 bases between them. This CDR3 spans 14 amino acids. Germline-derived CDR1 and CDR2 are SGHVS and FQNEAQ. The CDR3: CASMLLAVNTEAFF. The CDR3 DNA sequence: TGTGCCAGCATGTTGTTGGCGGTGAACACTGAAGCTTTCTTT. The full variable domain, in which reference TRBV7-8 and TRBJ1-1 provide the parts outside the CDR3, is GAGVSQSPRYKVAKRGQDVALRCDPISGHVSLFWYQQALGQGPEFLTYFQNEAQLDKSGLPSDRFFAERPEGSVSTLKIQRTQQEDSAVYLCASMLLAVNTEAFFGQGTRLTVV.

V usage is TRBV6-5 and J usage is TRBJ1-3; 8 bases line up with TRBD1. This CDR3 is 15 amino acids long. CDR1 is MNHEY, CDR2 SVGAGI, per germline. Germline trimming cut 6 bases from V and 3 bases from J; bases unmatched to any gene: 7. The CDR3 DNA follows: TGTGCCAGCAGGACCGACAGGGGAAATGGAAACACCATATATTTT. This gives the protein CASRTDRGNGNTIYF.

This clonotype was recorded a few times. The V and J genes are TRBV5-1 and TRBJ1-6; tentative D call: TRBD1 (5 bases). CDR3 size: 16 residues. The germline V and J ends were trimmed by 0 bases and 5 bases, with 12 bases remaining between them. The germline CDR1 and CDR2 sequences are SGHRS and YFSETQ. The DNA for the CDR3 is TGCGCCAGCAGCTTGGGGGGCCGGTTCAATAATTCACCCCTCCACTTT. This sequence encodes CASSLGGRFNNSPLHF.

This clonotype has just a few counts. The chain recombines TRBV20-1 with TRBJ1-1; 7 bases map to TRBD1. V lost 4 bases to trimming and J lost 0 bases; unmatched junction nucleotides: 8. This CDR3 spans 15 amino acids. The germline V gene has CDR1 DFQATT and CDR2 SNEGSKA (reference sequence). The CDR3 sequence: CSAKTLGQLNTEAFF. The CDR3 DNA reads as TGCAGTGCTAAGACCCTGGGACAGTTGAACACTGAAGCTTTCTTT.

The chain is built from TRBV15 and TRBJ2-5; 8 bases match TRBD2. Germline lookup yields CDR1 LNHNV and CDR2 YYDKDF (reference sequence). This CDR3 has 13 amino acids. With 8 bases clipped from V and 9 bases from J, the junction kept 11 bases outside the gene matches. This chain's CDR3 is CATAGAGVKAQYF. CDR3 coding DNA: TGTGCCACCGCTGGAGCGGGAGTAAAGGCCCAGTACTTC.

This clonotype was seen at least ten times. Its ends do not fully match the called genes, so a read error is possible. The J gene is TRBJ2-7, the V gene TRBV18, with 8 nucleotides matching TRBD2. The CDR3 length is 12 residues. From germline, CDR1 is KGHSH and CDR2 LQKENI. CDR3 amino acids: CSGGEDSYEQYF. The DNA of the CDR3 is TGCTCGGGGGGGGAAGACTCCTACGAGCAGTACTTC.

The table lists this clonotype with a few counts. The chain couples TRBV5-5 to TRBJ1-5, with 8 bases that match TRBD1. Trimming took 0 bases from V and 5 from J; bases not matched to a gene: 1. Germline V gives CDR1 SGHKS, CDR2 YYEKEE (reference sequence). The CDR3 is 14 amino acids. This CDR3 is CASSLAGGHQPQHF. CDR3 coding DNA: TGTGCCAGCAGCTTGGCAGGGGGCCATCAGCCCCAGCATTTT.

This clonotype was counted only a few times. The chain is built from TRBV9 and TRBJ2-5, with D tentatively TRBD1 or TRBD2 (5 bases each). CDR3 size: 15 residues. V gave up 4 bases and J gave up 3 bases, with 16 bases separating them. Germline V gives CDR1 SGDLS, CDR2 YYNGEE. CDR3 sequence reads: CASSLRGAEKETQYF. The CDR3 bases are TGTGCCAGCAGCTTAAGAGGGGCGGAGAAAGAGACCCAGTACTTC.

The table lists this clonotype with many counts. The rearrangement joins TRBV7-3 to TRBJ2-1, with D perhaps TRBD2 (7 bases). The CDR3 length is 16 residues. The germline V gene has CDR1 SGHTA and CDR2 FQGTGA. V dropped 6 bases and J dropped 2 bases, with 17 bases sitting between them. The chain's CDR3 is CASRPLGGGPYNEQFF. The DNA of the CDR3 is TGTGCCAGCAGGCCTCTTGGCGGGGGCCCCTACAATGAGCAGTTCTTC. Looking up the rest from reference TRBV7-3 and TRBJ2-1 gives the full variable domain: GAGVSQTPSNKVTEKGKYVELRCDPISGHTALYWYRQSLGQGPEFLIYFQGTGAADDSGLPNDRFFAVRPEGSVSTLKIQRTERGDSAVYLCASRPLGGGPYNEQFFGPGTRLTVL.

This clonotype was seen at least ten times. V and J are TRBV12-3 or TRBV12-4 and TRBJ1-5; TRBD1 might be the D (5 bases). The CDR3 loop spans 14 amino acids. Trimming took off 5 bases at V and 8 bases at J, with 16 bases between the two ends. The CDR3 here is CASSLSGARKPQHF. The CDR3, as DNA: TGTGCCAGCAGTCTGTCCGGGGCGAGGAAGCCCCAGCATTTT.

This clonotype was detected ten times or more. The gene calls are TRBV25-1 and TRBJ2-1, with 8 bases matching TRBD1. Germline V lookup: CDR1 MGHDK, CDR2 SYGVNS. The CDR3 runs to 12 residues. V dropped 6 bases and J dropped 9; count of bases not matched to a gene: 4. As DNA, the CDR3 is TGTGCCAGCAGACCCGACAGGGGTGAGCAGTTCTTC. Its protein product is CASRPDRGEQFF.

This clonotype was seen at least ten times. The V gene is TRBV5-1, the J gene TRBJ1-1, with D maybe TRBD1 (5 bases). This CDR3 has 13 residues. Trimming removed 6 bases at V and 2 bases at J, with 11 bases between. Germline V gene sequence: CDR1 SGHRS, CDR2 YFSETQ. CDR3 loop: CASTWGGNTEAFF. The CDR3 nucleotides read TGCGCCAGCACCTGGGGGGGAAACACTGAAGCTTTCTTT.

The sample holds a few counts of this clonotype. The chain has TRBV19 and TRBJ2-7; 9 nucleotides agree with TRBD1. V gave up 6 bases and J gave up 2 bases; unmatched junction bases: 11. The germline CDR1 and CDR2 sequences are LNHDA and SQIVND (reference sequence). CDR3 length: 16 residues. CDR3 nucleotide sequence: TGTGCCAGTAGCCTTACTGCCGGGACAGGGCCCTACGAGCAGTACTTC. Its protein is CASSLTAGTGPYEQYF.